This T cell receptor beta chain was sequenced in a study of cytomegalovirus exposure and HLA in healthy donors. Whole-study findings and limits: The sole available immune exposure information was CMV serostatus.

With regard to this clone: The antigen is not known.

PCR involved 60 Vbeta and 13 Jbeta primers. The data were produced by immunoSEQ multiplex PCR, yet TCRdb's version contains in-frame clones alone and is incomplete. The repertoire includes some 120,000 clones, roughly 82% of them detected once, and less than 6% sits in the top ten. The receptor's source is a man aged 18 to 29 in good health and CMV-seropositive. The sequencing input was PBMCs.

The CDR3 region is CASSSKGGRGRLYGYTF. For the CDR3, the DNA is TGTGCCAGCAGTTCCAAGGGCGGGAGGGGGCGTCTGTATGGCTACACCTTC. The gene calls are TRBV27 and TRBJ1-2; 7 bases align to TRBD1. The CDR3 runs to 17 residues. V shed 4 bases, J shed 5 bases, and the junction held 16 bases outside the gene matches. The germline CDR1 and CDR2 sequences are MNHEY and SMNVEV (reference sequence).